This T cell receptor beta chain originates from a study of monozygotic twins with inflammatory bowel disease. CDR1 and CDR2 (germline): SQVTM, ANQGSEA. The CDR3 length is 14 residues. Whole blood served as the source of total RNA, and no T cell sorting took place. Following a re-call of the 5' RACE reads, TCRdb has one entry per CDR3 protein and lacks DNA. This sample's table reports some 440,000 distinct CDR3 sequences. The chain couples TRBV29-1 to TRBJ1-2; TCRdb's assignment of TRBD1 cannot be checked, as there is no DNA. This clonotype was obtained from a human donor with ulcerative colitis or Crohn's disease, or a healthy co-twin of an affected twin (not recorded which). The sequenced sample was blood. The CDR3 loop reads CSGSSQGEVGGYTF.